The entry below describes one T cell receptor beta chain. These data originate in a study of blood T cell repertoires in COVID-19. Across the whole study: There were acute and convalescent COVID-19 samples, and they came from the United States, Italy and Spain. PBMCs, B-cell-depleted T cells, or T cells provided the cDNA or gDNA that made up the material.

The junction had 8 bases not matched to a gene; V was cut back by 6 bases and J by 4 bases. Germline loops: CDR1 SGHTA, CDR2 FQGNSA. The CDR3 contains 14 residues. Study processing details: Counts of nucleated cells, estimated from reference gene primer amplification, were obtained. Data came from immunoSEQ multiplex PCR; TCRdb stores just in-frame clones and leaves some out. V, J and clone size are taken as reported in that table, and D and trimming were inferred from the DNA itself. The sample records 120,000 to 150,000 clones, around 83% being singletons. This rearrangement joins TRBV7-2 to TRBJ1-2; 7 positions match TRBD1. This TCR was sampled from a human donor with acute or convalescent COVID-19. The donor label of this sample is uncertain. Sequencing was performed on peripheral blood. In DNA form, the CDR3 reads TGTGCCAGCAGTCACCCCGGGACAGTCTATGGCTACACCTTC. This translates into CASSHPGTVYGYTF.